The 27 T cell receptor beta chains below were found in one sample sequenced in a study of blood T cell repertoires in COVID-19. Repertoires were generated with immunoSEQ multiplex PCR, while TCRdb's copy carries only in-frame clones and drops some. The table records roughly 180,000 clones, 70% to 80% of them present only once. Sequencing used peripheral blood. Source of these receptors: a woman in her forties or fifties with active or convalescent COVID-19.

The gene calls are TRBV5-8 and TRBJ2-4; 7 bases line up with TRBD1. CDR3 length: 16 amino acids. The J segment lost 0 bases and the V segment lost 4 bases, leaving 7 bases of the junction unmatched. The germline gives CDR1 SGHTS, CDR2 YDEGEE. This chain's CDR3 is CASSPGQAIAKNIQYF. DNA of the CDR3: TGTGCCAGCAGCCCTGGACAGGCAATAGCCAAAAACATTCAGTACTTC.

The V and J genes are TRBV24-1 and TRBJ1-4, with 7 bases identical to TRBD1. Germline assignment: CDR1 KGHDR and CDR2 SFDVKD. The CDR3 length is 15 residues. Trimming cost V 3 bases and J 8 bases; bases outside gene matches: 8. In DNA form, the CDR3 reads TGTGCCACCAGTGATGGAGGCAGGGGGGAGGAAAAACTGTTTTTT. This codes for CATSDGGRGEEKLFF.

The chain has TRBV5-1 and TRBJ2-5; D is perhaps TRBD1 (6 bases). Germline V gene sequence: CDR1 SGHRS, CDR2 YFSETQ. V dropped 3 bases and J dropped 0 bases, with 9 bases sitting between them. The CDR3 loop spans 14 amino acids. CDR3 region: CASSYTGNQETQYF. The DNA of the CDR3 is TGCGCCAGCAGCTATACAGGGAACCAAGAGACCCAGTACTTC.

The chain recombines TRBV3-1 (or the pseudogene TRBV3-2) with TRBJ1-2; 10 bases line up with TRBD1. Per germline, CDR1 LGHDT and CDR2 YNNKEL (reference sequence). The CDR3 is made up of 16 amino acids. The junction had 6 bases not matched to a gene; V was cut back by 1 base and J by 4 bases. CDR3 protein: CASSQGTGGRGYGYTF. In nucleotides, the CDR3 is TGTGCCAGCAGCCAAGGGACAGGGGGTCGGGGCTATGGCTACACCTTC.

The V gene is TRBV28, the J gene TRBJ1-1; tentatively, D is TRBD1 (6 bases). CDR1 and CDR2 (germline): MDHEN, SYDVKM. V lost 5 bases and J lost 1, with 8 bases in between. The CDR3 extends over 13 amino acids. The chain's CDR3 is CASSGQQNTEAFF. CDR3 bases: TGTGCCAGCAGTGGACAGCAGAACACTGAAGCTTTCTTT.

The genes are TRBV4-3 and TRBJ1-3, with D maybe TRBD1 (6 bases). Germline V lookup: CDR1 LGHNA, CDR2 YSLEER. This CDR3 is 16 amino acids long. The V end was cut by 0 bases, the J end by 7 bases, with 16 bases between. The CDR3 here is CASSQDLAGDLNTIYF. The CDR3, as DNA: TGCGCCAGCAGCCAAGATTTGGCAGGGGATTTGAACACCATATATTTT.

The chain is built from TRBV19 and TRBJ1-6; 8 bases are a match to TRBD1. CDR1 is LNHDA, CDR2 SQIVND, per germline (reference sequence). The CDR3 sequence is 15 residues long. With 7 bases clipped from V and 7 bases from J, the junction kept 9 bases outside the gene matches. The DNA of the CDR3 is TGTGCCAGTAAAGGGCAGGGGGCGTACAATTCACCCCTCCACTTT. It is translated as CASKGQGAYNSPLHF.

The rearrangement uses TRBV5-6 and TRBJ2-7, with D unclear. The CDR3 runs 13 residues. The germline V gene has CDR1 SGHDT and CDR2 YYEEEE. V was cut by 2 bases and J by 1 base, with 7 bases left in between. The CDR3 bases are TGTGCCAGCAGCTTTCCTGTATCCTACGAGCAGTACTTC. Its protein is CASSFPVSYEQYF.

The chain links TRBV3-1 (or the pseudogene TRBV3-2) to TRBJ2-1, with 8 nucleotides matching TRBD2. This CDR3 is built from 19 residues. J lost 2 bases, V lost 0 bases, and 12 bases had no gene match. Germline V gene sequence: CDR1 LGHDT, CDR2 YNNKEL (reference sequence). CDR3 protein: CASSQEGRGRGGPYNEQFF. The CDR3 bases are TGTGCCAGCAGCCAAGAAGGTCGGGGTCGGGGGGGCCCCTACAATGAGCAGTTCTTC.

The rearrangement uses TRBV28 and TRBJ2-2; the match to TRBD1 covers 9 bases. Germline values: CDR1 MDHEN, CDR2 SYDVKM. The V and J ends lost 5 bases and 7 bases, in that order; junction bases with no gene match: 8. The CDR3 totals 15 residues. CDR3 nucleotides: TGTGCCAGCAGTCCGGACAGGGGTTCCAACGGGGAGCTGTTTTTT. Its protein product is CASSPDRGSNGELFF.

Here the CDR3 DNA reads TGTGCCAGCAGCTTGGGGCTGGGCGATACGCAGTATTTT. Translation gives CASSLGLGDTQYF. V usage is TRBV11-3 and J usage is TRBJ2-3, with D tentatively TRBD1 (5 bases). This CDR3 contains 13 residues. Between the trimmed V and J ends, which lost 3 bases and 6 bases, there was a span of 10 bases. CDR1 is SGHNT, CDR2 YENEEA, per germline.

J is TRBJ2-5 and V is TRBV3-1 (or the pseudogene TRBV3-2), with D perhaps TRBD1 (5 bases). Looked up from germline, CDR1 is LGHDT and CDR2 is YNNKEL (reference sequence). This CDR3 is 14 amino acids long. Trimming took off 4 bases at V and 4 bases at J, with 13 bases between the two ends. The CDR3 DNA reads TGTGCCAGCAGCCCTTCAGGGCTTCTAGAGACCCAGTACTTC. Translated: CASSPSGLLETQYF.

The chain combines TRBV28 with TRBJ2-2, with unresolved D. The CDR3 length is 13 residues. Deletions cut 4 bases from V and 1 base from J, with 4 bases between. The germline CDR1 and CDR2 sequences are MDHEN and SYDVKM. CDR3 nucleotide sequence: TGTGCCAGCAGTTCGGGGAACACCGGGGAGCTGTTTTTT. It specifies CASSSGNTGELFF.

This clone came up a few times. The chain links TRBV7-8 to TRBJ1-1; unclear D gene. CDR3 length: 13 amino acids. The germline V and J ends were trimmed by 2 bases and 1 base, with 5 bases remaining between them. Per germline, CDR1 SGHVS and CDR2 FQNEAQ. This CDR3 reads CASSLNRNTEAFF. Here the CDR3 DNA reads TGTGCCAGCAGCTTAAACAGGAACACTGAAGCTTTCTTT.

This chain joins TRBV5-1 and TRBJ2-1; possibly TRBD2 for D (6 bases). The ends were cut back, 0 bases at V and 6 bases at J, with 13 bases in the middle. The CDR3 is 15 amino acids. Germline CDR1 is SGHRS and CDR2 is YFSETQ. Here the CDR3 DNA reads TGCGCCAGCAGCTTGGAGACTAGGCCCTCCAATGAGCAGTTCTTC. Translation: CASSLETRPSNEQFF.

This sequence joins TRBV19 and TRBJ2-1, with D possibly being TRBD1 (5 bases). The CDR3 totals 14 residues. The V end was cut by 4 bases, the J end by 4 bases, with 11 bases between. Germline V gene sequence: CDR1 LNHDA, CDR2 SQIVND (reference sequence). CDR3 sequence reads: CASSTIAGYNEQFF. CDR3 in DNA: TGTGCCAGTAGTACGATTGCAGGGTACAATGAGCAGTTCTTC.

The rearrangement uses TRBV19 and TRBJ1-3; 7 nucleotides match TRBD1. Per germline, CDR1 LNHDA and CDR2 SQIVND (reference sequence). This CDR3 comprises 15 residues. The ends lost 6 bases at V and 2 bases at J; junction bases unmatched: 7. Written as DNA, the CDR3 is TGTGCCAGTAGACCCCGGGACAGTCCTGGAAACACCATATATTTT. Translated: CASRPRDSPGNTIYF.

This clone is a singleton in its sample. This rearrangement joins TRBV19 to TRBJ1-1, with 8 bases identical to TRBD1. Germline V gives CDR1 LNHDA, CDR2 SQIVND (reference sequence). Trimming at V came to 4 bases and at J to 5 bases, leaving 3 bases not matched to a gene. The length of the CDR3 is 13 residues. CDR3 protein: CASSTTGVTEAFF. The DNA of the CDR3 is TGTGCCAGTAGTACGACAGGGGTGACTGAAGCTTTCTTT.

J is TRBJ2-1 and V is TRBV4-3; a possible D gene is TRBD2 (5 bases). Germline V gene sequence: CDR1 LGHNA, CDR2 YSLEER. The CDR3 runs to 11 residues. V was cut by 1 base and J by 10 bases, with 5 bases left in between. CDR3 loop: CASSQAGEQFF. CDR3 nucleotide sequence: TGCGCCAGCAGCCAAGCGGGGGAGCAGTTCTTC.

Concerning this clone itself: Other DNA sequences in the sample encode the same CDR3. The chain has TRBV5-1 and TRBJ2-1, with 7 bases fitting TRBD2. CDR1 is SGHRS, CDR2 YFSETQ, per germline. Germline trimming cut 0 bases from V and 4 bases from J; bases unmatched to any gene: 4. CDR3 length equals 15 residues. CDR3 nucleotides: TGCGCCAGCAGCTTGGAGGCTAGCGGATACAATGAGCAGTTCTTC. Translating gives CASSLEASGYNEQFF.

This clone was picked up a small number of times. The chain combines TRBV25-1 with TRBJ1-6; TRBD1 matches 11 bases. CDR3 length equals 13 residues. Trimming at V came to 8 bases and at J to 7 bases, leaving 1 base not matched to a gene. Germline CDR1 is MGHDK and CDR2 is SYGVNS. CDR3 sequence (DNA): TGTGCCAGCGGGGACAGGGGGAATTCACCCCTCCACTTT. Translating gives CASGDRGNSPLHF.

The chain links TRBV3-1 (or the pseudogene TRBV3-2) to TRBJ2-2; possibly TRBD2 for D (5 bases). V shed 1 base and J shed 5 bases, with 14 bases lying between them. Germline V gene data show CDR1 as LGHDT and CDR2 as YNNKEL (reference sequence). The length of the CDR3 is 16 residues. The CDR3 protein is CASSQVRGQGTGELFF. DNA for the CDR3: TGTGCCAGCAGCCAAGTCCGAGGGCAAGGGACCGGGGAGCTGTTTTTT.

The chain carries TRBV7-3 and TRBJ2-3; TRBD2 matches 9 bases. Per germline, CDR1 SGHTA and CDR2 FQGTGA. The CDR3 is 16 amino acids. J was trimmed by 5 bases and V by 1 base; bases with no gene match: 7. CDR3 loop: CASSLRGGGARDTQYF. As DNA, the CDR3 is TGTGCCAGCAGCTTAAGAGGCGGGGGGGCAAGAGATACGCAGTATTTT.

The chain has TRBV4-3 and TRBJ1-2; TRBD1 aligns across 10 bases. After removal of 4 bases from V and 5 bases from J, the junction contained 4 bases not matched to a gene. CDR3 size: 14 residues. Germline assignment: CDR1 LGHNA and CDR2 YSLEER. CDR3 bases: TGCGCCAGCAGCCTCAGGACAGGGGGATATGGCTACACCTTC. It yields the protein CASSLRTGGYGYTF.

J is TRBJ1-1 and V is TRBV6-6; TRBD1 agrees at 12 bases. V dropped 6 bases and J dropped 8; count of bases not matched to a gene: 13. This CDR3 is 16 amino acids long. Germline CDR1 and CDR2: MNHNY and SVGAGI (reference sequence). The DNA for the CDR3 is TGTGCCAGCAGCCCCGGGACAGGGGGCGCAGGTCCAGAAGCTTTCTTT. Translation gives CASSPGTGGAGPEAFF.

CDR3 bases: TGTGCCAGCAGTTACAGGGGGGGACGCACAGATACGCAGTATTTT. Translated, it gives CASSYRGGRTDTQYF. This chain joins TRBV6-5 and TRBJ2-3, with D possibly being TRBD2 (7 bases). The V end lost 2 bases, the J end lost 1 base, and 10 bases lay between the germline ends. CDR3 length equals 15 residues. Germline CDR1 MNHEY, CDR2 SVGAGI.

In DNA form, the CDR3 reads TGTGCCAGCACACGACAGGGGGCGAGGGCAGATACGCAGTATTTT. Its protein is CASTRQGARADTQYF. The rearrangement links TRBV6-5 to TRBJ2-3, with TRBD1 identical over 10 bases. From germline, CDR1 is MNHEY and CDR2 SVGAGI. The CDR3 consists of 15 residues. V shed 7 bases, J shed 4 bases, and the junction held 8 bases outside the gene matches.